This TCR beta chain derives from a study of T cells in Graves' hyperthyroidism and ophthalmopathy. This clonotype was seen more than once but under ten times. The CDR3 regions of TCR beta were amplified from RNA transcripts. With the HTBI primer set, the TCR CDR3 went through a first round of RT-PCR. TCRdb reanalysed the multiplex PCR reads using MiXCR and keeps one entry per CDR3 protein. The sample carries approximately 380,000 distinct CDR3 sequences, 18% recorded once. V gave up 6 bases and J gave up 0 bases, with 15 bases separating them. The CDR3 totals 15 residues. Germline CDR1 and CDR2: KGHSH and LQKENI.

The sample taken for sequencing was blood. The gene calls are TRBV18 and TRBJ2-7; D perhaps matches TRBD1 (6 bases). This receptor was obtained from a man aged 18-30 years with Graves' ophthalmopathy. The DNA of the CDR3 is TGTGCCAGCTCCCCTCGGACAGCTGGCTCCTACGAGCAGTACTTC. It translates to CASSPRTAGSYEQYF. The entire variable domain, with the rest obtained from reference TRBV18 and TRBJ2-7, is as follows: NAGVMQNPRHLVRRRGQEARLRCSPMKGHSHVYWYRQLPEEGLKFMVYLQKENIIDESGMPKERFSAEFPKEGPSILRIQQVVRGDSAAYFCASSPRTAGSYEQYFGPGTRLTVT.